This TCR beta chain is drawn from a study of kidney transplant recipient with SARS-CoV-2 infection. Via MiXCR, TCRdb re-called the reads, giving one row per CDR3 protein. Here the sample spans roughly 230,000 distinct CDR3 sequences, about 30% being singletons. The CDR3 contains 18 residues. Trimming took 3 bases from V and 8 from J; bases not matched to a gene: 12. Germline-derived CDR1 and CDR2 are LNHNV and YYDKDF (reference sequence). The chain employs TRBV15 and TRBJ2-1; 14 nucleotides align to TRBD2. The sequence derives from a male patient aged 25-45 years who had COVID-19 and was a kidney transplant recipient. Some T cells may arise from the graft donor. Specimen: a blood sample, collected at baseline and between days 110 and 120 from a kidney transplant recipient. The CDR3 is CATSRRAKGLAGVHEQFF. DNA for the CDR3: TGTGCCACCAGCAGGCGGGCAAAGGGACTAGCGGGAGTGCATGAGCAGTTCTTC.